This T cell receptor beta chain was documented in a study of cytomegalovirus exposure and HLA in healthy donors (dated by TCRdb to the late 2010s). Broadly, across the study: According to an earlier analysis of a few hundred of the donors, 150 million to 200 million T cells yielded 117 million unique TCR beta sequences and 276 Gb of sequence data. About 300 gigabases of sequencing data and 70 million to 100 million unique TCR sequences were included in an early release covering about 620 HLA-typed donors. Among the approximately 400 genotyped donors, approximately 76% belonged to the genetic ancestry cluster associated with self-reported Caucasian donors. The study was designed to test whether signatures of past pathogen exposure could be identified by cataloging public T cell receptors. The study profiled the T cell repertoires of some 610 subjects by immunosequencing and related them to cytomegalovirus serostatus. Along with the approximately 650-subject first cohort, a separate validation cohort of more than 90 different subjects was used. High-throughput TCR immunosequencing, statistical association of individual TCRs with disease status, and machine learning were combined to predict cytomegalovirus infection status. In a later analysis, previously published TCR beta repertoires from 670 or so donors were re-analyzed and high-resolution HLA genotyping was added so that TCR occurrence patterns could be studied. Rather than drawing on any new phenotypic data, the later analysis identified candidate immune exposures from TCR beta sequences and the way those sequences occurred across donors. An earlier analysis of 587 of the donors used high-throughput TCR beta sequencing to judge whether each TCR beta V gene segment behaved as functional or pseudogenic. Alongside the repertoire data, information on donor age, sex, ethnicity and CMV serostatus was compiled. Genome-wide SNP genotypes for about 60% of the roughly 670 donors were used in a later genetic analysis, which treated that subset as a discovery cohort. Every repertoire in the discovery cohort had been generated on one and the same sequencing platform. HLA typing included class I and class II loci at four-digit resolution. The number of donors typed differed by locus, with 629-630 for A, B, C, DRB1 and DQB1, around 560 for DQA1, 600 to 610 for DPA1, and 400 to 490 for DPB1. Several DR-DQ haplotypes were handled as single units for association and clustering, since linkage in the cohort was strong. Among about 370 genotyped donors of the cohort, an average of approximately 200,000 unique TCR beta nucleotide sequences was sequenced per donor, of which roughly 18% were non-productive.

The cohort was made up of 500 to 850 healthy bone marrow donors. At the time of sampling, all cohort members were nominally healthy, though unrecorded immune exposures were likely present. The donor was CMV seronegative and was included in the group of about 400 seronegative cohort members. Every donor gave a peripheral blood sample, and the peripheral blood mononuclear cells from that sample were used for TCR beta sequencing. Genomic DNA was extracted from the blood cell samples with the Qiagen DNeasy Blood Extraction Kit. As concerns this clone: It lacks a known antigen. Base qualities were left out, and no much larger clone turns up one base away.

The library was obtained by the immunoSEQ multiplex PCR assay. For the multiplex PCR, a mixture combining 60 forward primers for TCR Vbeta segments and 13 reverse primers for TCR Jbeta segments was used. The CDR3 region of rearranged TCR beta genes was amplified from genomic DNA with a multiplex PCR assay. The Illumina HiSeq System was used to sequence the amplified TCR beta libraries as 87-base-pair reads. The published analysis was carried out like this. In a later analysis, tens of millions of unique TCR beta chains were counted across the 500 to 850 repertoires, and roughly 10 million of these chains were shared by at least two donors. Raw reads were error-corrected and collapsed into unique sequences by a nearest-neighbor algorithm in which closely related sequences were merged to remove PCR and sequencing errors. Alignment of CDR3 sequences to IMGT reference sequences was used to assign V, D and J gene segments. For a sequence to be retained, at least a six-nucleotide match to both a V gene segment and a J gene segment was required. A rearrangement was called productive if the CDR3 had no stop codons and remained in frame with V and J, and every other rearrangement was called non-productive. CDR3 was defined by IMGT convention, running from the second conserved V-encoded cysteine to the conserved J-encoded phenylalanine. Sequences without an unambiguous match to a single V gene segment were excluded from the earlier analysis of about 600 of the donors. In an earlier analysis of 587 of the donors, V segments were called functional above 56.7% productive rearrangements and were called segregating when the between-donor standard deviation exceeded 5%. A statistical classification framework was built for diagnosing cytomegalovirus status from the catalog of TCR beta chain sequences. In a later analysis, V and J genes were assigned by comparing TCR nucleotide sequences against IMGT/GENE-DB human TR gene sequences. Using the TCRdist pipeline, a later analysis assigned CDR3 sequences along with most-parsimonious VDJ recombination scenarios. A later analysis defined each TCR beta chain by its CDR3 amino acid sequence plus V-gene family, and excluded reads lacking a unique V-gene family. In a later analysis, around 600 highly shared, low-generation-probability nucleotide sequences were removed to address suspected cross-contamination and a sequencing artifact. In a later analysis, a clonal expansion index for each public chain was calculated from normalized within-repertoire ranks of inferred template counts. A later analysis computed generation probabilities with a VDJ recombination model fitted to out-of-frame rearrangements, and checked the results against IGoR. A later analysis scored TCR-TCR, TCR-HLA and TCR-CMV co-occurrence with hypergeometric tests, applying a repertoire-size bias correction to TCR pairs. To estimate false discovery rates, a later analysis permuted the HLA or CMV assignments 20 times. In a later analysis, co-occurring TCRs were grouped using DBSCAN, and TCRdist sequence similarity was added for clustering within HLA-allele-positive subsets. Repertoires with fewer than 30,000 or more than 120,000 public chains, plus five repertoires with anomalous nucleotide sharing, were excluded from co-occurrence clustering. The source is immuneACCESS, and TCRdb retained only in-frame sequences with V and J called. Part of the clones is not carried over; for the studies checked, unresolved V genes explain less than half of this, and the remainder is unexplained. That table supplies the V and J calls and clone size; D and trimming were determined from the DNA. The sample data list tens of thousands of clones, and about 79% of these were observed just once. The ten largest clones add up to around 7% of the sample.

The CDR3, cysteine through phenylalanine, is 12 amino acids long. Solely the CDR3 DNA is kept, with 36 bases framed from the first base. In the germline V gene (reference sequence), CDR1 corresponds to SEHNR and CDR2 to FQNEAQ. V is cut by 1 base and J by 7 bases, and the space between the germline ends is 7 bases. Overall study outcomes, separate from this receptor: According to the authors, the approach could potentially be generalized to other disease states and immunological phenotypes. In a later analysis, HLA-associated TCR beta chains showed more clonal expansion and lower generation probabilities than non-associated chains that were equally common. Three of the identified cytomegalovirus-associated TCR beta chains were confirmed in vitro to be specific for cytomegalovirus antigens. At a false discovery rate of 0.05, a later analysis linked 16,951 TCR beta sequences to specific HLA alleles. The only immune exposure information available for the cohort was CMV serostatus. A total of fewer than 200 TCR beta chains were listed by the study as associated with cytomegalovirus. A further reported finding was that TCR beta sequences accurately predicted the HLA-A and HLA-B alleles for most subjects in the first cohort. Linkage disequilibrium might explain the correlated functional status among segregating V segments, but an unknown experimental factor could not be ruled out. The classifier was reported to diagnose cytomegalovirus status with high specificity and sensitivity in both the original cohort and the validation cohort. According to a later genetic analysis, donors in an Asian-associated ancestry cluster had fewer N-insertions in productive TCRs than the approximately 650-donor mean. Because some donors lacked HLA typing at each locus, the association tests relied only on the typed subset. In an earlier analysis of 587 of the donors, most TCR beta V segments appeared in productive rearrangements about 87% or about 30% of the time, broadly matching IMGT annotations. The 87-base-pair reads could not distinguish some IMGT-functional V segments, including TRBV6-2 and TRBV6-3, so those segments were excluded. Roughly uniform sequencing depth across donors was assumed in presence/absence analyses, although this assumption may not hold. Assigning TCR associations to individual alleles was difficult when HLA alleles, especially DR and DQ, strongly co-occurred. According to a later analysis, TCR association rates differed among HLA loci, with DRB1 alleles showing the most associated TCRs and HLA-C alleles showing the fewest. An association between a missense DCLRE1C variant and V-gene and J-gene trimming of TCR beta chains was found in a later genetic analysis and replicated in an independent cohort. The earlier analysis of 450 to 700 of the donors excluded some 15 rarely observed V segments, including chromosome 9 orphons, because counts were too low. A group of highly shared sequence variants was considered likely to be a technical artifact of the sequencing pipeline. A later analysis found that most CMV-associated TCR beta chains appeared HLA-restricted, with HLA associations seemingly driven largely by CMV exposure. In a later analysis, several top co-occurrence clusters were reported to appear linked to parvovirus B19, influenza, CMV and Epstein-Barr virus. Most TCR sequences were observed very rarely across donors, whereas some public TCRs were present in many individuals. This cohort had only TCR beta chains sequenced, and the lack of alpha or paired-chain data limited which features could be detected.

The chain is encoded by TRBV7-9 joined to TRBJ1-2, with TRBD1 perhaps the D gene, on 5 matching bases. This TCR came from a woman aged 35 to 49 in good health and CMV-seronegative. Sequenced material: PBMCs. The bases are TGTGCCAGCAGCTTAGGTGGGGCTGGCTACACCTTC. It specifies CASSLGGAGYTF.